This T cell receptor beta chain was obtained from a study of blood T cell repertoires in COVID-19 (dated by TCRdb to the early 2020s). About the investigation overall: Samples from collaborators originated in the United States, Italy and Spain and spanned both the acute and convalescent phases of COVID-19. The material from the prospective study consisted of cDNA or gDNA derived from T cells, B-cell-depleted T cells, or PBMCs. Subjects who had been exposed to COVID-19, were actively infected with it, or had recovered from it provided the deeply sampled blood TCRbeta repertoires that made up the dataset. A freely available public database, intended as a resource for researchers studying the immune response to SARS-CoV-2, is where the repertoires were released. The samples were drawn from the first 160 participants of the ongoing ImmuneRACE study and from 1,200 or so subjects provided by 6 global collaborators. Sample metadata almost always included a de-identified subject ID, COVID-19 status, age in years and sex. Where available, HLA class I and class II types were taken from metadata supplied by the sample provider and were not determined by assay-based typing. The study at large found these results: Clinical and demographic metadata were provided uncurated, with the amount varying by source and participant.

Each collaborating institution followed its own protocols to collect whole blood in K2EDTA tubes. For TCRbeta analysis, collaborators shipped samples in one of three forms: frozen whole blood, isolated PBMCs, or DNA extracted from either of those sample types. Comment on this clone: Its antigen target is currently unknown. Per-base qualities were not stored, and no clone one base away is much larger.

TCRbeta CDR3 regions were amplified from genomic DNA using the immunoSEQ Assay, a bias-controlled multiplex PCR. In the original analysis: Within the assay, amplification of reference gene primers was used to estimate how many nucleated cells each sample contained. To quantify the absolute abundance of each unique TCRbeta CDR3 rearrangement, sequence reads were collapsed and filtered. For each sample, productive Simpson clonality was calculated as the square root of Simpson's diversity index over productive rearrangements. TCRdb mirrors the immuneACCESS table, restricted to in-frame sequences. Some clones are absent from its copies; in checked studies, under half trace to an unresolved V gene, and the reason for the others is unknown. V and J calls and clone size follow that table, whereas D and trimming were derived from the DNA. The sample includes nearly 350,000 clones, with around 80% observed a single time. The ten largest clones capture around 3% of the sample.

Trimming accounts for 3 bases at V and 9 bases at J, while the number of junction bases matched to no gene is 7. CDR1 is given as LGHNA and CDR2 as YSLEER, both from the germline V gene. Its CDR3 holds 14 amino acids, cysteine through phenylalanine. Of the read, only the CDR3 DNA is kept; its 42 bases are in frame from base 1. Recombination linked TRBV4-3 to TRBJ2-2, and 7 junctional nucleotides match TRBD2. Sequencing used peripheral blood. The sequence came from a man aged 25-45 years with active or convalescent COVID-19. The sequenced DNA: TGCGCCAGCAGCCAGCGGGGGACTCCGCGGGAGCTGTTTTTT. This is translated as CASSQRGTPRELFF.